Listed here are 11 T cell receptor beta chains from one sample, sequenced in a study of blood T cell repertoires in COVID-19. Data came from immunoSEQ multiplex PCR; TCRdb stores just in-frame clones and leaves some out. The sample has 110,000 to 150,000 clones; around 88% are singletons. Sequenced material: peripheral blood. The receptor set was obtained from a man aged 60 to 69 with active or convalescent COVID-19.

The CDR3 nucleotides are TGTGCCAGTATGCCGGGACAGGGGGGGCTTAAGCAGTACTTC. This encodes CASMPGQGGLKQYF. The chain joins TRBV19 to TRBJ2-7; 11 bases are a match to TRBD1. The CDR3 totals 14 residues. The germline V gene encodes CDR1 LNHDA and CDR2 SQIVND (reference sequence). With 7 bases clipped from V and 8 bases from J, the junction kept 10 bases outside the gene matches.

The rearrangement uses TRBV6-1 and TRBJ1-4; D is possibly TRBD1 (6 bases). CDR3 length equals 16 residues. Trimming removed 4 bases at V and 7 bases at J, with 19 bases between. The germline V gene has CDR1 MNHNS and CDR2 SASEGT. The CDR3 protein is CASSGAVAGAVEKLFF. CDR3 DNA sequence: TGTGCCAGCAGTGGGGCCGTTGCAGGGGCGGTTGAAAAACTGTTTTTT.

This clone was detected once. V is TRBV6-5 and J is TRBJ2-1; a possible D gene is TRBD2 (6 bases). From germline, CDR1 is MNHEY and CDR2 SVGAGI. With 6 bases removed from V and 15 bases from J, the gap between germline ends came to 18 bases. The CDR3 extends over 12 amino acids. This CDR3 reads CASSPTRDSWFF. The CDR3 nucleotides read TGTGCCAGCAGCCCGACCCGGGACTCTTGGTTCTTC.

The chain links TRBV28 to TRBJ1-5, with TRBD1 matching 9 bases. Germline V gene data show CDR1 as MDHEN and CDR2 as SYDVKM. The length of the CDR3 is 15 residues. V lost 6 bases to trimming and J lost 2 bases; unmatched junction nucleotides: 5. The CDR3 DNA is TGTGCCAGCAGCCAGAGGACAGGGGGCAATCAGCCCCAGCATTTT. Translation: CASSQRTGGNQPQHF.

In this sample, this clone turned up once. The V call is TRBV19, the J call TRBJ1-5; 8 bases align to TRBD1. Germline CDR1 is LNHDA and CDR2 is SQIVND (reference sequence). The CDR3 length is 15 residues. V lost 3 bases and J lost 0; bases outside the gene matches: 1. The CDR3 DNA sequence: TGTGCCAGTAGTATGCAGGGGGCTAGCAATCAGCCCCAGCATTTT. Translating it yields CASSMQGASNQPQHF.

The rearrangement joins TRBV18 to TRBJ2-3, with TRBD1 identical over 8 bases. Germline loops: CDR1 KGHSH, CDR2 LQKENI. The V gene end was trimmed by 8 bases and the J gene end by 0 bases; junction bases not matched to a gene: 10. The CDR3 loop spans 16 amino acids. The CDR3 reads CASTDVRGPSTDTQYF. The CDR3 DNA reads as TGTGCCAGCACTGATGTCAGGGGGCCTAGCACAGATACGCAGTATTTT.

This chain joins TRBV15 and TRBJ2-2, with D perhaps TRBD2 (6 bases). V dropped 3 bases and J dropped 6 bases, with 14 bases sitting between them. CDR3 size: 15 residues. Germline V gives CDR1 LNHNV, CDR2 YYDKDF (reference sequence). CDR3 sequence: CATSSQGGRAGELFF. In nucleotides, the CDR3 is TGTGCCACCAGCAGCCAAGGAGGGCGGGCCGGGGAGCTGTTTTTT.

The chain links TRBV6-6 to TRBJ2-5; TRBD1 matches 8 bases. After removal of 2 bases from V and 3 bases from J, the junction contained 2 bases not matched to a gene. The CDR3 sequence is 14 residues long. Germline CDR1 and CDR2: MNHNY and SVGAGI (reference sequence). The CDR3 sequence is CASSYADREETQYF. CDR3 nucleotides: TGTGCCAGCAGTTACGCGGACAGGGAAGAGACCCAGTACTTC.

This rearrangement joins TRBV6-6 to TRBJ1-1, with D unresolved. Per germline, CDR1 MNHNY and CDR2 SVGAGI (reference sequence). The V end was cut by 6 bases, the J end by 7 bases, with 15 bases between. This CDR3 comprises 13 residues. CDR3 bases: TGTGCCAGCAGCAACGCGATATCCGGTGAAGCTTTCTTT. This codes for CASSNAISGEAFF.

The V call is TRBV24-1, the J call TRBJ1-1; 7 bases align to TRBD1. This CDR3 has 15 amino acids. Germline V gives CDR1 KGHDR, CDR2 SFDVKD. V shed 4 bases, J shed 0 bases, and the junction held 4 bases outside the gene matches. CDR3: CATSDSGTVNTEAFF. CDR3 in DNA: TGTGCCACCAGTGACTCCGGGACAGTGAACACTGAAGCTTTCTTT.

The chain uses TRBV6-6 and TRBJ2-4, with D possibly matching TRBD1 (6 bases). V was cut by 11 bases and J by 8 bases, with 19 bases left in between. Germline assignment: CDR1 MNHNY and CDR2 SVGAGI (reference sequence). The CDR3 is 13 residues long. This CDR3 reads CAGGQTTSDIQYF. As DNA, the CDR3 is TGTGCCGGCGGACAGACTACTTCGGACATTCAGTACTTC.